Here is one T cell receptor (beta chain) with its context. TCRdb used MiXCR to reprocess the multiplex PCR reads, holding one entry per CDR3 protein. The profile shows over 250,000 distinct CDR3 sequences, around 30% of them singletons. The lymph nodes were axillary draining lymph nodes from breast cancer patients. The sample is drawn from a study of breast tumors, draining lymph nodes, adjacent tissues. V shed 5 bases and J shed 1 base, with 11 bases lying between them. The CDR3 runs 14 residues. Germline V gene sequence: CDR1 LNHDA, CDR2 SQIVND (reference sequence). The sequenced sample consisted of axillary lymph node tissue. This clonotype was obtained from a female donor with breast cancer. Some clones in this sample may be carry-over from other donors' samples. The rearrangement joins TRBV19 to TRBJ1-1; D remains unclear. The CDR3 DNA sequence: TGTGCCAGTAGTCCCATGGCAGAGAACACTGAAGCTTTCTTT. Protein product: CASSPMAENTEAFF.